This T cell receptor beta chain was identified during a study of OX40 agonist ivuxolimab in advanced cancers. Across the study: The patients' treatment was ivuxolimab, an agonistic anti-OX40 (CD134) antibody. Three patients showed partial responses: one hepatocellular carcinoma and two cutaneous melanoma cases.

The protocol was immunoSEQ multiplex PCR, while the TCRdb copy is restricted to in-frame clones and leaves out a portion. This table has about 73,000 clones, around nine tenths appearing once. Points from the study as a whole: Partial responders at 0.1-3.0 mg/kg showed near-lowest clonal expansion. There were also nonresponders showing low normalized T-cell clonal expansion.

J gave up 3 bases and V 3 bases, and 5 bases lay outside the gene matches. CDR1 and CDR2 (germline): SGHRS, YFSETQ. The CDR3 covers 14 residues. Concerning this clone itself: No antigen is known for it.

This TCR derives from an adult with an advanced solid tumor such as melanoma, head and neck, liver or kidney cancer. The chain carries TRBV5-1 and TRBJ1-2, with 7 bases matching TRBD1. Specimen: CD4+ or CD8+ T cells sorted from blood, collected in a trial of the OX40 agonist ivuxolimab. DNA for the CDR3: TGCGCCAGCAGCTATAATACAGGGGACTATGGCTACACCTTC. Amino acid sequence: CASSYNTGDYGYTF.